The present T cell receptor (beta chain) was sequenced within a study of molecular identifiers for immune sequencing clone quantification. Study summary: Replicate experiments divided RNA from about 20,000 or 100,000 naive CD8 cells into five parts and sequenced four.

TCRdb reanalysed the PCR reads using MiXCR and keeps one entry per CDR3 protein. Of about 640,000 distinct CDR3 sequences in the sample, 20% are singletons; the top ten hold roughly 0.83%. The ends were cut back, 1 base at V and 1 base at J, with 13 bases in the middle. The length of the CDR3 is 16 residues. Germline CDR1 reads LNHDA; CDR2 reads SQIVND (reference sequence). This clonotype was sampled from a human donor in good health. Some libraries in this study had Jurkat cell RNA spiked in. The genes are TRBV19 and TRBJ1-1; D is undetermined. Sequencing input: naive CD8+ T cells from blood, with Jurkat cell RNA spiked in. The subset: FACS-sorted CD8+CD4-CCR7+CD45RA+ naive T cells. CDR3 region: CASSIALQPTNTEAFF. DNA for the CDR3: TGTGCCAGTAGTATAGCCCTACAGCCTACGAACACTGAAGCTTTCTTT. The complete variable domain, with remaining parts taken from reference TRBV19 and TRBJ1-1, reads DGGITQSPKYLFRKEGQNVTLSCEQNLNHDAMYWYRQDPGQGLRLIYYSQIVNDFQKGDIAEGYSVSREKKESFPLTVTSAQKNPTAFYLCASSIALQPTNTEAFFGQGTRLTVV.